A single count supports the clone carrying this TCR beta chain. The data stem from a study of blood T cells in healthy people across ages. Study-wide context: Capture by template switching was about one barcoded beta molecule per two T cells.

The germline CDR1 and CDR2 sequences are MNHEY and SVGEGT. CDR3 size: 12 residues. Primers used in a second PCR of about 6 to 12 cycles were a sample-barcoded 5' primer and a J-beta primer mix. A tag from a template-switch adaptor with 12 random nucleotides marked each cDNA molecule. TCRdb ran MiXCR on the 5' RACE reads and lists one entry per CDR3 protein. The data hold some 860,000 distinct CDR3 sequences, with roughly 50% observed a single time. Total RNA was extracted at no less than 6 micrograms per sample. The receptor comes from a man aged 35 to 55 in good health. Sequencing was performed on blood. V and J are TRBV6-2 or TRBV6-3 and TRBJ2-5, with D hard to call. The J call may be wrong; the DNA end is better matched by TRBJ2-7. The CDR3 sequence is CASSYPLNEQYF. In DNA, the CDR3 is TGTGCCAGCAGTTACCCCCTGAACGAGCAGTACTTC.